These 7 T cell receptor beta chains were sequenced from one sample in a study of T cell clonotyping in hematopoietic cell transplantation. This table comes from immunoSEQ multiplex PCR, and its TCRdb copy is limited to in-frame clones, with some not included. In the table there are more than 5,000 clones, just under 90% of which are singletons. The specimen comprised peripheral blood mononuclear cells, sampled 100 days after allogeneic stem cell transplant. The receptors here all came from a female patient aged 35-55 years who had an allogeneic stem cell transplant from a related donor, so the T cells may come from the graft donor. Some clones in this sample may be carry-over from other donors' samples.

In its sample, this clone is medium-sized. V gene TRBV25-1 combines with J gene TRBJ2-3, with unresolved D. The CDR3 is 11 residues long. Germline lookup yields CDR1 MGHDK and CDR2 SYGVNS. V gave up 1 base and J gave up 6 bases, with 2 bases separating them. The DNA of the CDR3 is TGTGCCAGCAGTGAATTTGATACGCAGTATTTT. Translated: CASSEFDTQYF.

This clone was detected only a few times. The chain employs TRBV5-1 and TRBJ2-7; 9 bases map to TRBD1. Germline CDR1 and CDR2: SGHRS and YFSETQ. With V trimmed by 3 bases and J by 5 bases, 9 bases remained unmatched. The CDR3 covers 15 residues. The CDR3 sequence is CASSSEGQGIDEQYF. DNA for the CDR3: TGCGCCAGCAGCTCAGAGGGACAGGGCATCGACGAGCAGTACTTC.

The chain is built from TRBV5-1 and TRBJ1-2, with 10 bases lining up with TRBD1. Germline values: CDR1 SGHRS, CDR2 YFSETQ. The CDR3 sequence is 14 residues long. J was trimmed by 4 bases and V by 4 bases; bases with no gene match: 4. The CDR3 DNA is TGCGCCAGCAGCCAAGGACAGGGGGGCTATGGCTACACCTTC. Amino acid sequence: CASSQGQGGYGYTF.

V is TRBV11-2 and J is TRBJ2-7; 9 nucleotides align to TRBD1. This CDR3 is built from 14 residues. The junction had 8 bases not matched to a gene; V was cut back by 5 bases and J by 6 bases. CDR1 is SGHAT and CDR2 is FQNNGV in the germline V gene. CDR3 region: CASSRGTGRAEQYF. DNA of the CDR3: TGTGCCAGCAGCCGTGGGACAGGGAGGGCCGAGCAGTACTTC. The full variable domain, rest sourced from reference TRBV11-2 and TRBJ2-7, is EAGVAQSPRYKIIEKRQSVAFWCNPISGHATLYWYQQILGQGPKLLIQFQNNGVVDDSQLPKDRFSAERLKGVDSTLKIQPAKLEDSAVYLCASSRGTGRAEQYFGPGTRLTVT.

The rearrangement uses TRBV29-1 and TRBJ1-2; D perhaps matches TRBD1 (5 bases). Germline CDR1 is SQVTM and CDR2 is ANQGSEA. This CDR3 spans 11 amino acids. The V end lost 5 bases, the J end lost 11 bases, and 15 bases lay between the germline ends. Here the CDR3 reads CSVPEPGGYTF. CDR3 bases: TGCAGCGTTCCTGAGCCGGGGGGATACACCTTC.

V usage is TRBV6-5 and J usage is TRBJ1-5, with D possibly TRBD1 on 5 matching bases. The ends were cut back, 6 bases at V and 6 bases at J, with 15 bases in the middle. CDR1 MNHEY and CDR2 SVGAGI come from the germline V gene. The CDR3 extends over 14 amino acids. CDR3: CASSSGKGSQPQHF. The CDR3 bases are TGTGCCAGCAGCTCAGGGAAGGGCAGTCAGCCCCAGCATTTT.

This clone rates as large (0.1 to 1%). Written as DNA, the CDR3 is TGTGCCAGCAGTGGCCAGGGATCCTCCTACGAGCAGTACTTC. Translating gives CASSGQGSSYEQYF. The chain has TRBV27 and TRBJ2-7, with a possible D match to TRBD1 (5 bases). Trimming cost V 5 bases and J 0 bases, with 11 bases left between them. The CDR3 is made up of 14 amino acids. CDR1 is MNHEY and CDR2 is SMNVEV in the germline V gene (reference sequence).